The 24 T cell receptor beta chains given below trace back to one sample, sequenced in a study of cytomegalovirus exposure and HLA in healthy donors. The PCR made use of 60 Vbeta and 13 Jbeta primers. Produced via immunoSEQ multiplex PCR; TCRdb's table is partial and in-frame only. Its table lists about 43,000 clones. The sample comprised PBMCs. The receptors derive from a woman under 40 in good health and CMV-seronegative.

In DNA form, the CDR3 reads TGCGCCAGCGGCCGGGACAGGTCTGCAGATACGCAGTATTTT. Protein product: CASGRDRSADTQYF. This sequence joins TRBV5-1 and TRBJ2-3, with TRBD1 matching over 8 bases. The germline gives CDR1 SGHRS, CDR2 YFSETQ. The CDR3 runs 14 residues. J was trimmed by 4 bases and V by 7 bases; bases with no gene match: 8.

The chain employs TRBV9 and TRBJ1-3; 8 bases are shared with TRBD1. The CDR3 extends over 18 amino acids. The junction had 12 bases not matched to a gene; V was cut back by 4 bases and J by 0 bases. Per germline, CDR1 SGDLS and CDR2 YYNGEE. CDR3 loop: CASSSRAGTGPSGNTIYF. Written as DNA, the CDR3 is TGTGCCAGCAGCTCACGCGCCGGGACAGGACCCTCTGGAAACACCATATATTTT. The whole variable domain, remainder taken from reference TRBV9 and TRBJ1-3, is DSGVTQTPKHLITATGQRVTLRCSPRSGDLSVYWYQQSLDQGLQFLIQYYNGEERAKGNILERFSAQQFPDLHSELNLSSLELGDSALYFCASSSRAGTGPSGNTIYFGEGSWLTVV.

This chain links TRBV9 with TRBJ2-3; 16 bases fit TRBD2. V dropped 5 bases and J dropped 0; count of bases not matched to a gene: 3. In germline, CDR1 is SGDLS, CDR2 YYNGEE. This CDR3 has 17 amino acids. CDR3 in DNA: TGTGCCAGCAGTAGGGGACTAGCGGGAGGGAGCACAGATACGCAGTATTTT. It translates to CASSRGLAGGSTDTQYF.

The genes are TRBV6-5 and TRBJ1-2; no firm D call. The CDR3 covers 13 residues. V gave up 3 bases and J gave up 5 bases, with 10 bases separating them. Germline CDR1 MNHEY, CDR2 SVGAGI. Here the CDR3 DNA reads TGTGCCAGCAGTTATAAAACGGGATATGGCTACACCTTC. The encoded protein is CASSYKTGYGYTF.

CDR3 bases: TGTGCCTGGAGTTTACTCAATAGCTACGAGCAGTACTTC. Amino acids: CAWSLLNSYEQYF. This chain links TRBV30 with TRBJ2-7; D call uncertain. There are 13 residues in the CDR3. Trimming took off 2 bases at V and 3 bases at J, with 11 bases between the two ends. Germline V lookup: CDR1 GTSNPN, CDR2 SVGIG (reference sequence).

CDR3 nucleotide sequence: TGCGCCAGCAGCTTGGTCCCCGGGACAGAGACCTACGAGCAGTACTTC. Its translation is CASSLVPGTETYEQYF. The genes are TRBV5-1 and TRBJ2-7; TRBD1 agrees at 7 bases. The germline CDR1 and CDR2 sequences are SGHRS and YFSETQ. Germline trimming cut 0 bases from V and 2 bases from J; bases unmatched to any gene: 8. The length of the CDR3 is 16 residues.

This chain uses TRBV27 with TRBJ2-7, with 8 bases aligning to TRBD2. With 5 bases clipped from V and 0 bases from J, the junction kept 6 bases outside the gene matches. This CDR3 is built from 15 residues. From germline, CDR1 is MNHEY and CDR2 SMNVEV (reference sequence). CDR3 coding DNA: TGTGCCAGCAGTGAGATAGCGGGGCCCTCCTACGAGCAGTACTTC. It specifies CASSEIAGPSYEQYF.

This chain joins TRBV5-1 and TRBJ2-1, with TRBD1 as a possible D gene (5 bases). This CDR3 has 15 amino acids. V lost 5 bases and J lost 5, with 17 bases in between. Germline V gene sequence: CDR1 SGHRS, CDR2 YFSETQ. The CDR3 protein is CASRLILQENNEQFF. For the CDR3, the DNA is TGCGCCAGCAGACTTATCCTACAGGAGAACAATGAGCAGTTCTTC.

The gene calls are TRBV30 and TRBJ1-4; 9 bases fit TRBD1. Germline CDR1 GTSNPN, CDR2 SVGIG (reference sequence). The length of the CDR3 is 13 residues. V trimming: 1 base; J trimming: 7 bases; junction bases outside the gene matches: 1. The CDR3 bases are TGTGCCTGGAGTGGGGGACAGGGTGAAAAACTGTTTTTT. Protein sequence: CAWSGGQGEKLFF. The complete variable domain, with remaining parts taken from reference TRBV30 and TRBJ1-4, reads SQTIHQWPATLVQPVGSPLSLECTVEGTSNPNLYWYRQAAGRGLQLLFYSVGIGQISSEVPQNLSASRPQDRQFILSSKKLLLSDSGFYLCAWSGGQGEKLFFGSGTQLSVL.

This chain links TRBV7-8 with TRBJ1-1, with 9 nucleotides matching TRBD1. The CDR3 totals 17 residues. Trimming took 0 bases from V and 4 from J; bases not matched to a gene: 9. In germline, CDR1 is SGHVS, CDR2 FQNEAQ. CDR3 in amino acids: CASSLALGQGSGTEAFF. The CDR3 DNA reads TGTGCCAGCAGCTTAGCGCTTGGACAGGGGTCGGGCACTGAAGCTTTCTTT.

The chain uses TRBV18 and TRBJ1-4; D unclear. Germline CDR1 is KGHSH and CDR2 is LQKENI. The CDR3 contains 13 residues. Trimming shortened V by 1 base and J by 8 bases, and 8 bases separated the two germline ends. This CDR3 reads CASSPRIEEKLFF. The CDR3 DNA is TGTGCCAGCTCACCACGAATAGAAGAAAAACTGTTTTTT.

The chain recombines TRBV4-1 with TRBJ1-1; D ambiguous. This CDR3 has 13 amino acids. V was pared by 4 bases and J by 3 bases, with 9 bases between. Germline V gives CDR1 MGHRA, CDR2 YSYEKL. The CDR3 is CASSLLRDTEAFF. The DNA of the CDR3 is TGCGCCAGCAGCCTTTTGAGGGACACTGAAGCTTTCTTT.

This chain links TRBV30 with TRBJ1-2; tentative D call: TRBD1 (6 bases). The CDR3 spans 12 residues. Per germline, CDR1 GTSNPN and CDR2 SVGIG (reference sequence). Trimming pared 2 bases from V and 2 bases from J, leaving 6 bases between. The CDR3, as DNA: TGTGCCTGGAGTACAGGGAACTATGGCTACACCTTC. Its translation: CAWSTGNYGYTF.

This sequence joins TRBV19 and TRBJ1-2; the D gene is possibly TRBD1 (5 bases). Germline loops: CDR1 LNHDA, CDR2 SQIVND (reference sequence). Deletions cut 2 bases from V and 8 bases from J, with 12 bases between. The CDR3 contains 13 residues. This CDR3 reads CASSIQGSEGYTF. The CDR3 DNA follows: TGTGCCAGTAGTATACAGGGAAGTGAAGGCTACACCTTC. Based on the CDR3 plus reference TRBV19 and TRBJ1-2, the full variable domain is DGGITQSPKYLFRKEGQNVTLSCEQNLNHDAMYWYRQDPGQGLRLIYYSQIVNDFQKGDIAEGYSVSREKKESFPLTVTSAQKNPTAFYLCASSIQGSEGYTFGSGTRLTVV.

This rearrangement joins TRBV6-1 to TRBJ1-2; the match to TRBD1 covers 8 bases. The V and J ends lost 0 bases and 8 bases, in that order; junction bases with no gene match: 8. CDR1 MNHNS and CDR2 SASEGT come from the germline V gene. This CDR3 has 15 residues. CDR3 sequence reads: CASSEAGGRGLGYTF. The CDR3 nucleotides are TGTGCCAGCAGTGAAGCGGGGGGCAGGGGGCTCGGCTACACCTTC.

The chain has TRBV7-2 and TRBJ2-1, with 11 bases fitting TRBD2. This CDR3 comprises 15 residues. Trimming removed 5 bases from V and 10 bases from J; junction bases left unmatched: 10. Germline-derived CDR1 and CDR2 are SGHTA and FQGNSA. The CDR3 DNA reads TGTGCCAGCAGCCCTCACGGGACTAGCGGCGGCGAGCAGTTCTTC. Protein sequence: CASSPHGTSGGEQFF.

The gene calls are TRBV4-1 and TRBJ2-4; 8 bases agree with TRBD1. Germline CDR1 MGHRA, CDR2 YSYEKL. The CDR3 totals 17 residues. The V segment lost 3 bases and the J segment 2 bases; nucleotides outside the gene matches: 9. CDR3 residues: CASSHTPDRAPKNIQYF. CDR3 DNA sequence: TGCGCCAGCAGCCATACCCCGGACAGGGCACCCAAAAACATTCAGTACTTC.

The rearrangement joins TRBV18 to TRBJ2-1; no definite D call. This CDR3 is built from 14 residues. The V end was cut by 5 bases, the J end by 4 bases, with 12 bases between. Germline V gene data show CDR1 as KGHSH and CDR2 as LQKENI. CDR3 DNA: TGTGCCAGCTCATATCAGCGAAGATACAATGAGCAGTTCTTC. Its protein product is CASSYQRRYNEQFF. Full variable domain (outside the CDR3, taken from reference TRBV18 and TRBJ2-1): NAGVMQNPRHLVRRRGQEARLRCSPMKGHSHVYWYRQLPEEGLKFMVYLQKENIIDESGMPKERFSAEFPKEGPSILRIQQVVRGDSAAYFCASSYQRRYNEQFFGPGTRLTVL.

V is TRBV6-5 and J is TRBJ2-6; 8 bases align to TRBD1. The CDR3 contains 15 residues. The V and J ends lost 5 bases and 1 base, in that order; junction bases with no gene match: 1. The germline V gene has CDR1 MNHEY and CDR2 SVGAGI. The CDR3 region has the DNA TGTGCCAGCAGTCGGACAGGGTCTGGGGCCAACGTCCTGACTTTC. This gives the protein CASSRTGSGANVLTF.

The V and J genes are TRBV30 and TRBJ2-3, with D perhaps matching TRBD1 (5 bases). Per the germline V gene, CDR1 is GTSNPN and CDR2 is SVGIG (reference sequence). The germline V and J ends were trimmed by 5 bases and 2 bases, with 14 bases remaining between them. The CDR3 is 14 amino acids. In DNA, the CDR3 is TGTGCCTGGGATACAGGTCTCGACACAGATACGCAGTATTTT. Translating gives CAWDTGLDTDTQYF.

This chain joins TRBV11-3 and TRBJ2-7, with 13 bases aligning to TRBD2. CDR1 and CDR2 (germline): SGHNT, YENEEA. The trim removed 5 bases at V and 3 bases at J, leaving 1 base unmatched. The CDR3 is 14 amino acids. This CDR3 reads CASSRTSGGYEQYF. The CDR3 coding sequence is TGTGCCAGCAGCAGGACTAGCGGGGGCTACGAGCAGTACTTC.

CDR3 protein: CASSQPYVRQSLTYTF. As DNA, the CDR3 is TGTGCCAGCAGCCAACCGTACGTTCGACAGTCCCTGACCTACACCTTC. The rearrangement joins TRBV5-6 to TRBJ1-2, with D tentatively TRBD1 (5 bases). The ends were cut back, 4 bases at V and 10 bases at J, with 26 bases in the middle. Germline V CDR1 and CDR2: SGHDT, YYEEEE. There are 16 residues in the CDR3.

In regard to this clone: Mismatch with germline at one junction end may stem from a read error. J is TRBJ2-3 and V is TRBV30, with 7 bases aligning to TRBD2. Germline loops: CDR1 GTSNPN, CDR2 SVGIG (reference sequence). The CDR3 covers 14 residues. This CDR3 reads CAWSSGAGTDKQYF. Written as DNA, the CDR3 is TGTGCCTGGAGTAGCGGGGCTGGCACAGATAAGCAGTATTTT.

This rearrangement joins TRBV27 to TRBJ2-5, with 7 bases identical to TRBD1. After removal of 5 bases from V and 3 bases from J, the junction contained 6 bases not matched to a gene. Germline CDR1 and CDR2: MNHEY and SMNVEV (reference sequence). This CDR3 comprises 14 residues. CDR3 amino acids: CASSPNRGEETQYF. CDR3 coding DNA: TGTGCCAGCAGTCCAAACAGGGGAGAAGAGACCCAGTACTTC.